This passage covers 25 T cell receptor beta chains from one sample sequenced in a study of blood T cell repertoires in COVID-19. TCRdb's copy holds only in-frame clones and misses some; the assay was immunoSEQ multiplex PCR. Among 200,000 to 250,000 clones listed, roughly nine tenths were seen once. Sequenced: PBMCs or T cells enriched from blood (not recorded which). These TCRs come from a young man who had recovered from COVID-19.

The chain carries TRBV29-1 and TRBJ2-7; weak D call: TRBD1 (5 bases). CDR1 and CDR2 from the germline V gene are SQVTM and ANQGSEA. Trimming pared 2 bases from V and 9 bases from J, leaving 8 bases between. This CDR3 is built from 10 residues. The CDR3 spells CSVERGGQYF. CDR3 bases: TGCAGCGTTGAAAGGGGTGGGCAGTACTTC.

The V call is TRBV6-5, the J call TRBJ2-7; weak D call: TRBD2 (5 bases). This CDR3 spans 11 amino acids. Germline CDR1 MNHEY, CDR2 SVGAGI. Between the trimmed V and J ends, which lost 2 bases and 8 bases, there was a span of 7 bases. The CDR3 nucleotides read TGTGCCAGCAGTTACCGAGGGCAGCAGTACTTC. Translated: CASSYRGQQYF.

The chain joins TRBV3-1 (or the pseudogene TRBV3-2) to TRBJ1-1, with a possible D match to TRBD1 (5 bases). Germline lookup yields CDR1 LGHDT and CDR2 YNNKEL (reference sequence). V lost 5 bases, J lost 7 bases, and 20 bases lay in between. The CDR3 is made up of 15 amino acids. As DNA, the CDR3 is TGTGCCAGCAGCATATCGGACCCCATAGGGGATGAAGCTTTCTTT. Its protein product is CASSISDPIGDEAFF.

The chain combines TRBV12-5 with TRBJ2-1, with 11 positions matching TRBD2. The V and J ends lost 0 bases and 9 bases, in that order; junction bases with no gene match: 10. Germline V CDR1 and CDR2: LGHNT, FRNRAP. The CDR3 is made up of 17 amino acids. Written as DNA, the CDR3 is TGTGCTAGTGGTTTGGTACTCCTAGCGGGAGGTCTTGCTGAGCAGTTCTTC. It specifies CASGLVLLAGGLAEQFF.

The V and J genes are TRBV5-1 and TRBJ2-5; TRBD2 matches 7 bases. Per the germline V gene, CDR1 is SGHRS and CDR2 is YFSETQ. After removal of 1 base from V and 4 bases from J, the junction contained 4 bases not matched to a gene. The CDR3 consists of 14 residues. The CDR3 loop is CASSLSPGGETQYF. Written as DNA, the CDR3 is TGCGCCAGCAGCTTGAGCCCGGGAGGAGAGACCCAGTACTTC.

This chain links TRBV11-3 with TRBJ2-1, with D possibly being TRBD2 (5 bases). CDR3 length equals 17 residues. The V gene lost 0 bases and the J gene lost 8 bases, with 20 bases spanning the gap. Per the germline V gene, CDR1 is SGHNT and CDR2 is YENEEA. The CDR3 protein is CASSLDGRERKPHEQFF. The CDR3 nucleotides read TGTGCCAGCAGCTTAGATGGTCGCGAGCGGAAACCCCATGAGCAGTTCTTC.

This clone has just one count. The CDR3 DNA reads as TGTGCCCTGCAGCGGGGGGGTGGAGAGACCCAGTACTTC. Protein sequence: CALQRGGGETQYF. This chain uses TRBV30 with TRBJ2-5; TRBD2 matches 10 bases. The CDR3 is 13 amino acids. Per germline, CDR1 GTSNPN and CDR2 SVGIG (reference sequence). The V gene end was trimmed by 8 bases and the J gene end by 4 bases; junction bases not matched to a gene: 7.

The chain joins TRBV2 to TRBJ2-2; 13 positions match TRBD2. In germline, CDR1 is SNHLY, CDR2 FYNNEI. This CDR3 has 16 residues. The junction had 5 bases not matched to a gene; V was cut back by 5 bases and J by 5 bases. The CDR3 region has the DNA TGTGCCAGCAGTTGGACTAGCGGGAGTGGAACCGGGGAGCTGTTTTTT. This translates into CASSWTSGSGTGELFF.

This chain links TRBV7-6 with TRBJ2-7, with 9 nucleotides matching TRBD1. The germline V gene encodes CDR1 SGHVS and CDR2 FNYEAQ. V dropped 2 bases and J dropped 2; count of bases not matched to a gene: 7. The CDR3 contains 16 residues. CDR3 nucleotides: TGTGCCAGCAGCTTACAAGGGACAGGGAGAGCCTACGAGCAGTACTTC. It is translated as CASSLQGTGRAYEQYF.

V is TRBV7-9 and J is TRBJ1-1, with 8 bases aligning to TRBD1. The CDR3 consists of 12 residues. Germline V lookup: CDR1 SEHNR, CDR2 FQNEAQ (reference sequence). V lost 5 bases and J lost 7; bases outside the gene matches: 3. In nucleotides, the CDR3 is TGTGCCAGCAGCCAGGGGGCTTTTGAAGCTTTCTTT. It is translated as CASSQGAFEAFF.

This clone has a single count. The V gene is TRBV29-1, the J gene TRBJ1-1; the match to TRBD1 covers 8 bases. The CDR3 extends over 12 amino acids. Losses at the gene ends were 6 bases for V and 5 bases for J; bases not matched to a gene: 5. From germline, CDR1 is SQVTM and CDR2 ANQGSEA. CDR3 sequence reads: CSVARQGTEAFF. DNA for the CDR3: TGCAGCGTCGCTCGACAGGGGACTGAAGCTTTCTTT. The complete variable domain, with remaining parts taken from reference TRBV29-1 and TRBJ1-1, reads SAVISQKPSRDICQRGTSLTIQCQVDSQVTMMFWYRQQPGQSLTLIATANQGSEATYESGFVIDKFPISRPNLTFSTLTVSNMSPEDSSIYLCSVARQGTEAFFGQGTRLTVV.

The rearrangement uses TRBV7-2 and TRBJ1-4; D is uncertain. The CDR3 runs to 13 residues. V lost 1 base to trimming and J lost 7 bases, with 7 bases between them. Germline CDR1 and CDR2: SGHTA and FQGNSA. The CDR3 here is CASSLGASEKLFF. The DNA of the CDR3 is TGTGCCAGCAGCTTAGGGGCGTCTGAAAAACTGTTTTTT.

The V gene is TRBV28, the J gene TRBJ2-2; 9 bases are shared with TRBD2. V was pared by 5 bases and J by 8 bases, with 3 bases of the junction left unmatched. This CDR3 has 13 residues. The germline CDR1 and CDR2 sequences are MDHEN and SYDVKM. CDR3 coding DNA: TGTGCCAGCAGTAAAAGCGGGAGGGGGGAGCTGTTTTTT. Amino acids: CASSKSGRGELFF.

The chain combines TRBV24-1 with TRBJ2-7; D is uncertain. The CDR3 contains 18 residues. Per germline, CDR1 KGHDR and CDR2 SFDVKD. Between the trimmed V and J ends, which lost 4 bases and 2 bases, there was a span of 23 bases. CDR3 loop: CATSDPLLSIKRPYEQYF. The CDR3 bases are TGTGCCACCAGTGACCCACTTCTTAGCATAAAAAGGCCCTACGAGCAGTACTTC.

This rearrangement joins TRBV5-5 to TRBJ2-7; 8 bases match TRBD2. J was trimmed by 0 bases and V by 0 bases; bases with no gene match: 2. The CDR3 runs 15 residues. Per germline, CDR1 SGHKS and CDR2 YYEKEE (reference sequence). CDR3 nucleotides: TGTGCCAGCAGCTTGGCCGGGGGGGACTCCTACGAGCAGTACTTC. Translation gives CASSLAGGDSYEQYF. Complete variable domain (other parts from reference TRBV5-5 and TRBJ2-7): DAGVTQSPTHLIKTRGQQVTLRCSPISGHKSVSWYQQVLGQGPQFIFQYYEKEERGRGNFPDRFSARQFPNYSSELNVNALLLGDSALYLCASSLAGGDSYEQYFGPGTRLTVT.

This clone was seen a single time. The chain uses TRBV28 and TRBJ1-5; D possibly corresponds to TRBD1 (5 bases). The CDR3 is 14 residues long. Between the trimmed V and J ends, which lost 7 bases and 2 bases, there was a span of 12 bases. In germline, CDR1 is MDHEN, CDR2 SYDVKM. The CDR3 DNA reads as TGTGCCAGCAATACAGGCGGTGGCAATCAGCCCCAGCATTTT. Translated, it gives CASNTGGGNQPQHF.

This clone has a single count. The chain is built from TRBV19 and TRBJ2-5; 8 nucleotides line up with TRBD2. Unmatched junction bases numbered 3, after V lost 5 bases and J lost 4 bases. CDR1 is LNHDA and CDR2 is SQIVND in the germline V gene (reference sequence). CDR3 length equals 13 residues. The CDR3 DNA sequence: TGTGCCAGTAGTTTCGGACTAGCAGAGACCCAGTACTTC. Its translation: CASSFGLAETQYF.

The CDR3 DNA sequence: TGTGCCAGCAGTTTATGGTCTAGCGGGAGCATTTCCGAGCAGTACTTC. It is translated as CASSLWSSGSISEQYF. This sequence joins TRBV28 and TRBJ2-7; 10 bases map to TRBD2. Germline V lookup: CDR1 MDHEN, CDR2 SYDVKM. V was clipped by 0 bases and J by 6 bases; unmatched bases: 8. CDR3 length: 16 amino acids. Drawing the rest from reference TRBV28 and TRBJ2-7, the complete variable domain is DVKVTQSSRYLVKRTGEKVFLECVQDMDHENMFWYRQDPGLGLRLIYFSYDVKMKEKGDIPEGYSVSREKKERFSLILESASTNQTSMYLCASSLWSSGSISEQYFGPGTRLTVT.

This rearrangement joins TRBV7-9 to TRBJ2-1; D gene ambiguous. The ends were cut back, 5 bases at V and 10 bases at J, with 12 bases in the middle. Germline V gene data show CDR1 as SEHNR and CDR2 as FQNEAQ (reference sequence). The CDR3 is made up of 12 amino acids. CDR3 protein: CASSHPSEEQFF. DNA of the CDR3: TGTGCCAGCAGCCATCCGTCGGAGGAGCAGTTCTTC.

The V call is TRBV19, the J call TRBJ2-3; D possibly corresponds to TRBD1 (6 bases). V was pared by 4 bases and J by 0 bases, with 14 bases between. The CDR3 runs 16 residues. Per the germline V gene, CDR1 is LNHDA and CDR2 is SQIVND (reference sequence). The CDR3 region has the DNA TGTGCCAGTAGTAGGGGGCAGGGGTCAAGCACAGATACGCAGTATTTT. Translation gives CASSRGQGSSTDTQYF.

This clone was counted a single time. The genes are TRBV29-1 and TRBJ2-1; 8 bases line up with TRBD1. V lost 8 bases, J lost 3 bases, and 9 bases stayed unmatched. Looked up from germline, CDR1 is SQVTM and CDR2 is ANQGSEA. The CDR3 has 14 amino acids. CDR3 coding DNA: TGCAGCCCCAAGAGACAGGGGAACTACAATGAGCAGTTCTTC. Its protein product is CSPKRQGNYNEQFF.

V gene TRBV11-2 combines with J gene TRBJ1-5; D remains ambiguous. The V gene lost 0 bases and the J gene lost 0 bases, with 9 bases spanning the gap. Germline assignment: CDR1 SGHAT and CDR2 FQNNGV. The CDR3 runs 16 residues. The CDR3 DNA follows: TGTGCCAGCAGCTTAGAGGACTTATATAGCAATCAGCCCCAGCATTTT. Translating it yields CASSLEDLYSNQPQHF.

The chain has TRBV18 and TRBJ2-7; TRBD1 agrees at 11 bases. The CDR3 is made up of 14 amino acids. The junction had 4 bases not matched to a gene; V was cut back by 3 bases and J by 6 bases. Per the germline V gene, CDR1 is KGHSH and CDR2 is LQKENI. For the CDR3, the DNA is TGTGCCAGCTCACCGGGACAGGGGGTCGTCGAGCAGTACTTC. Protein sequence: CASSPGQGVVEQYF.

The chain recombines TRBV4-3 with TRBJ1-2; TRBD1 might be the D (5 bases). The CDR3 covers 15 residues. Germline CDR1 reads LGHNA; CDR2 reads YSLEER. The ends were cut back, 5 bases at V and 5 bases at J, with 18 bases in the middle. The CDR3 is CASSAQGRGGYGYTF. For the CDR3, the DNA is TGCGCCAGCAGCGCTCAGGGAAGGGGCGGTTATGGCTACACCTTC.

The chain recombines TRBV15 with TRBJ2-5; a possible D gene is TRBD2 (7 bases). V lost 5 bases and J 4 bases, leaving 17 bases between the germline ends. Per germline, CDR1 LNHNV and CDR2 YYDKDF (reference sequence). This CDR3 has 15 amino acids. CDR3 bases: TGTGCCACCAGCCGGGAATTAGGGGGGGGAGAGACCCAGTACTTC. This encodes CATSRELGGGETQYF. The full variable domain, completed using reference TRBV15 and TRBJ2-5, is DAMVIQNPRYQVTQFGKPVTLSCSQTLNHNVMYWYQQKSSQAPKLLFHYYDKDFNNEADTPDNFQSRRPNTSFCFLDIRSPGLGDTAMYLCATSRELGGGETQYFGPGTRLLVL.